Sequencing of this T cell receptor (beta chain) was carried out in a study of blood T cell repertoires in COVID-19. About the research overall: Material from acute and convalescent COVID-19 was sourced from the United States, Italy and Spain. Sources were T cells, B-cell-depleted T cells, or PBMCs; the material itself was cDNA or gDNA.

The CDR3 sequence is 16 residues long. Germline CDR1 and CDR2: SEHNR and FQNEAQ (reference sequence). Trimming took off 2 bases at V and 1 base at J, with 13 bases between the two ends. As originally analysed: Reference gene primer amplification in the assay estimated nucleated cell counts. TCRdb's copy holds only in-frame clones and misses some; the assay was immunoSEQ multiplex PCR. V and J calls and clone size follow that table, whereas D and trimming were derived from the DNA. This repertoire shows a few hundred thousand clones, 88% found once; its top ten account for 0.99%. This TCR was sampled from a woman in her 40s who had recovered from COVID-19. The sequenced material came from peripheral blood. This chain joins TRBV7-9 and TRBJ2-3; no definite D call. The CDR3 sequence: CASSLSPPAGTDTQYF. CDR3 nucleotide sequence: TGTGCCAGCAGCTTATCCCCCCCCGCGGGCACAGATACGCAGTATTTT.